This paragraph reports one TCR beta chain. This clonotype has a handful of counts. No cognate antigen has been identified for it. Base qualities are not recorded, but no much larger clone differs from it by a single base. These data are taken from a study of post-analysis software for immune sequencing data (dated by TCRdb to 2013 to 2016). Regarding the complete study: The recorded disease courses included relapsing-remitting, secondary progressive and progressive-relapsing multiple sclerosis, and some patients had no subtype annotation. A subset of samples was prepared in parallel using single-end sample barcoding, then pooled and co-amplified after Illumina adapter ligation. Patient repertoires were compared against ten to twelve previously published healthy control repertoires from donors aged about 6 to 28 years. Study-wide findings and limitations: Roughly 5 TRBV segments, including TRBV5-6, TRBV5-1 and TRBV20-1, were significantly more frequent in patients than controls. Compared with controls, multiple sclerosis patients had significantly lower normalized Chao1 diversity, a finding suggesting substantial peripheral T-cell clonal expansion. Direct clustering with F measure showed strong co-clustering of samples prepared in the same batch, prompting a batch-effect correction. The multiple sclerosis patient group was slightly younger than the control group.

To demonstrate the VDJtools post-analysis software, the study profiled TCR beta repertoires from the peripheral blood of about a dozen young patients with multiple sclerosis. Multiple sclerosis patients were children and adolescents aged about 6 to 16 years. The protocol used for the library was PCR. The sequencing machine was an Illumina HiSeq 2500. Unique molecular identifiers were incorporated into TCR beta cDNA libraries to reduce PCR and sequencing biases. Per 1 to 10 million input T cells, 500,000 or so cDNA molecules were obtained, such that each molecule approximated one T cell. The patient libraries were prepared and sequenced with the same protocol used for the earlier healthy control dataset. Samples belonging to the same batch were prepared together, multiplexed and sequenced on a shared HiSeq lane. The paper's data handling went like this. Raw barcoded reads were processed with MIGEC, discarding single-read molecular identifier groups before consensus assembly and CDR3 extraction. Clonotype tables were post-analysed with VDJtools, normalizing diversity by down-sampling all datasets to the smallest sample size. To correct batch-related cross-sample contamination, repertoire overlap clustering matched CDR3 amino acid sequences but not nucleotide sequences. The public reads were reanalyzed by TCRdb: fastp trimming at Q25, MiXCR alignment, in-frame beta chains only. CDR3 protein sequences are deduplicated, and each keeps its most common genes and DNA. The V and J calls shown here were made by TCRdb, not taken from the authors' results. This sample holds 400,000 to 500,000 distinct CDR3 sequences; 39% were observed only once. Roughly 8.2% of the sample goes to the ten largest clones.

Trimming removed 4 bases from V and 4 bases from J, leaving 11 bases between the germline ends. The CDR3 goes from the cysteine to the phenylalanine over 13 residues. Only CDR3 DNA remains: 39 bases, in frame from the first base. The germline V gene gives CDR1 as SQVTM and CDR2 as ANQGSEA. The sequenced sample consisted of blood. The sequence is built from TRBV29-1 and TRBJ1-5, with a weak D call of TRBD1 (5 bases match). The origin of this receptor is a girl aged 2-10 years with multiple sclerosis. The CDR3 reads CSVVSGGNQPQHF. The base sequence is TGCAGCGTTGTGTCGGGGGGAAATCAGCCCCAGCATTTT.